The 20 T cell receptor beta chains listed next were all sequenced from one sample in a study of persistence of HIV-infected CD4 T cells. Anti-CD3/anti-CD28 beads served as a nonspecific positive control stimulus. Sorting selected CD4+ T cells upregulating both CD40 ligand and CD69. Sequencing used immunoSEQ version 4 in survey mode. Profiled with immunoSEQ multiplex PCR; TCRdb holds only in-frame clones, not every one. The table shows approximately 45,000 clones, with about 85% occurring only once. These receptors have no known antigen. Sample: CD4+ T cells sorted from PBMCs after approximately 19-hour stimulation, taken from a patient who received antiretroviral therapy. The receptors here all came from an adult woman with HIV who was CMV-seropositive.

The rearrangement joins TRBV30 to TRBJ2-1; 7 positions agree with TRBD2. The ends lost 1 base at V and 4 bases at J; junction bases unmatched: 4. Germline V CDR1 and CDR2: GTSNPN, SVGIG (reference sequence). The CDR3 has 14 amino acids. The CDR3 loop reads CAWSASGVYNEQFF. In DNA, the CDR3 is TGTGCCTGGAGTGCTAGCGGAGTGTACAATGAGCAGTTCTTC.

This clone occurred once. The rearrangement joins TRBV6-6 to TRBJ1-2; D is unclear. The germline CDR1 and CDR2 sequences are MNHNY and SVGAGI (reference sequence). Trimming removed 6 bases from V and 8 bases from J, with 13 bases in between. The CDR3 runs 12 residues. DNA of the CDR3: TGTGCCAGCAGCCCGCTGGCGAGAGGCTACACCTTC. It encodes CASSPLARGYTF.

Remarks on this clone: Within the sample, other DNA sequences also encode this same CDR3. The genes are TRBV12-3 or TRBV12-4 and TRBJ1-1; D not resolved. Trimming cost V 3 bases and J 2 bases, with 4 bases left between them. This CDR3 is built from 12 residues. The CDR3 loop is CASSFGNTEAFF. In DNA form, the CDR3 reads TGTGCCAGCAGTTTCGGCAACACTGAAGCTTTCTTT.

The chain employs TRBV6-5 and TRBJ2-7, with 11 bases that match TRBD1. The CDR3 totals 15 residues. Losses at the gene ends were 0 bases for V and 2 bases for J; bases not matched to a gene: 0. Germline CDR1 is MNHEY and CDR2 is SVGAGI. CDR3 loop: CASSYSDRGPYEQYF. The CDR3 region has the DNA TGTGCCAGCAGTTACTCGGACAGGGGGCCCTACGAGCAGTACTTC.

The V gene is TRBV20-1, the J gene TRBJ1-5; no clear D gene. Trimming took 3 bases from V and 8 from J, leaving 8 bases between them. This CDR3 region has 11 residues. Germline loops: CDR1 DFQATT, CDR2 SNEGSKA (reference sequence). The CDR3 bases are TGCAGTGCTAGTAAAGGCGAGCCCCAGCATTTT. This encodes CSASKGEPQHF.

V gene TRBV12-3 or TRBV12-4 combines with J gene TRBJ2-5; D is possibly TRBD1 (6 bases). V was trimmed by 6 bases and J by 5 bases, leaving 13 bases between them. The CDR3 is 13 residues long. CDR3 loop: CASSPTGGETQYF. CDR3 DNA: TGTGCCAGCAGCCCGACAGGTGGGGAGACCCAGTACTTC.

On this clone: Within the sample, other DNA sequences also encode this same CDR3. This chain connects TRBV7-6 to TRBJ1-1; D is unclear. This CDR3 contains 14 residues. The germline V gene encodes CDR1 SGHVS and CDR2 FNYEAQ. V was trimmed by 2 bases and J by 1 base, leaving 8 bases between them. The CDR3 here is CASSLNGENTEAFF. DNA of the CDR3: TGTGCCAGCAGCTTAAATGGGGAGAACACTGAAGCTTTCTTT.

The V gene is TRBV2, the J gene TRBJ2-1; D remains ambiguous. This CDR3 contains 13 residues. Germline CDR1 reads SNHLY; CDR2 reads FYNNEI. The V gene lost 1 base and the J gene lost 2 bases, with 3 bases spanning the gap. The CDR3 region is CASSEGPYNEQFF. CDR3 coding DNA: TGTGCCAGCAGTGAAGGCCCCTACAATGAGCAGTTCTTC.

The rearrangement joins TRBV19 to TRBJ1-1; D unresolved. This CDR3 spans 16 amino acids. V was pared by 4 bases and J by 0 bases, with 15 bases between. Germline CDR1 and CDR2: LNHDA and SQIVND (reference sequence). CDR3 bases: TGTGCCAGTAGTACCCAAAGGACGGTGATGAACACTGAAGCTTTCTTT. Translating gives CASSTQRTVMNTEAFF.

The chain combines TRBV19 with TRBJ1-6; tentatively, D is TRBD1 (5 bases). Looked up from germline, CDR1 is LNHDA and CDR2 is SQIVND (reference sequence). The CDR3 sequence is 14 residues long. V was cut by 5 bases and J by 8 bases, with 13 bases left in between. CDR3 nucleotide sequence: TGTGCCAGTAGTTCATCCCCGGGGGATTCACCCCTCCACTTT. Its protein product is CASSSSPGDSPLHF. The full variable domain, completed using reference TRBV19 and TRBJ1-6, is DGGITQSPKYLFRKEGQNVTLSCEQNLNHDAMYWYRQDPGQGLRLIYYSQIVNDFQKGDIAEGYSVSREKKESFPLTVTSAQKNPTAFYLCASSSSPGDSPLHFGNGTRLTVT.

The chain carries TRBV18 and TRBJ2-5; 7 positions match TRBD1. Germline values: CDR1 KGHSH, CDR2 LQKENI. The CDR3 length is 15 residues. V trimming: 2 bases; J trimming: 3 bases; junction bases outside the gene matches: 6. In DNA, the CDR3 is TGTGCCAGCTCACCAATCCCGGGACAGAAAGAGACCCAGTACTTC. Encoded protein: CASSPIPGQKETQYF.

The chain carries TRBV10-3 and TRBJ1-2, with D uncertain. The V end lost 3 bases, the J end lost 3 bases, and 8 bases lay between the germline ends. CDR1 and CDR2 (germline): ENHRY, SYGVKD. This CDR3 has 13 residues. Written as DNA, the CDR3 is TGTGCCATCAGTGATAACACCGACTATGGCTACACCTTC. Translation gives CAISDNTDYGYTF.

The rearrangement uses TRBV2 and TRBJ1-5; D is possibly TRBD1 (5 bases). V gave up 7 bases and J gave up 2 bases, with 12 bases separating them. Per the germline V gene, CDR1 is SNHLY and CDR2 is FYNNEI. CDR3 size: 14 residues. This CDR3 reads CASTEVGGNQPQHF. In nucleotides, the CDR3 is TGTGCCAGCACCGAGGTAGGGGGCAATCAGCCCCAGCATTTT.

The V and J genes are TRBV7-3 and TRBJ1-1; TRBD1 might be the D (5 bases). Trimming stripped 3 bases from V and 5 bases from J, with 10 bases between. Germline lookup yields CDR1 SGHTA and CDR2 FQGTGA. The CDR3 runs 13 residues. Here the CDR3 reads CASSLGTETEAFF. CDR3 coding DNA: TGTGCCAGCAGCTTGGGGACGGAAACTGAAGCTTTCTTT.

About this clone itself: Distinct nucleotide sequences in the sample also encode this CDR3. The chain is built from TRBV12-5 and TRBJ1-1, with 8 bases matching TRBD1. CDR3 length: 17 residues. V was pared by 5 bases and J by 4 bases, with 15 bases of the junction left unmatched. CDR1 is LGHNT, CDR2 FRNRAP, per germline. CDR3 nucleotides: TGTGCTAGTGGTCCAGGACAGGGATTCTCGGGAAGCACTGAAGCTTTCTTT. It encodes CASGPGQGFSGSTEAFF.

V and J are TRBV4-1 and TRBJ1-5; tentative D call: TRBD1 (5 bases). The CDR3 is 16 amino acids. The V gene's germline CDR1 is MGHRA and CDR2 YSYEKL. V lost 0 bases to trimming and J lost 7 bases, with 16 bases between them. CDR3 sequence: CASSQEYVRRDQPQHF. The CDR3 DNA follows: TGCGCCAGCAGCCAAGAATACGTTCGACGGGACCAGCCCCAGCATTTT.

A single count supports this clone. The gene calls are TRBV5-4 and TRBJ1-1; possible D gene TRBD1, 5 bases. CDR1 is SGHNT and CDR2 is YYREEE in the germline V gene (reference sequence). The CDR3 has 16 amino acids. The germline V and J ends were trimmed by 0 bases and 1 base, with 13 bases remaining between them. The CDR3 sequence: CASSLALLGQNTEAFF. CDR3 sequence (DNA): TGTGCCAGCAGCTTGGCCCTACTAGGACAGAACACTGAAGCTTTCTTT.

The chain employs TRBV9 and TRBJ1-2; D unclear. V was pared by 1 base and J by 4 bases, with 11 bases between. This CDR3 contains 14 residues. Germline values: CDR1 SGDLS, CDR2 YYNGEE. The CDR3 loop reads CASSVSEGGYGYTF. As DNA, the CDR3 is TGTGCCAGCAGCGTATCCGAGGGAGGCTATGGCTACACCTTC.

This CDR3 is CASSLGAGTSGNEQFF. The DNA of the CDR3 is TGCGCCAGCAGCTTGGGGGCCGGGACTAGCGGCAATGAGCAGTTCTTC. The V and J genes are TRBV5-1 and TRBJ2-1; TRBD2 aligns across 11 bases. V lost 0 bases, J lost 6 bases, and 5 bases stayed unmatched. Germline loops: CDR1 SGHRS, CDR2 YFSETQ. This CDR3 region has 16 residues. Full variable domain (remainder filled in from reference TRBV5-1 and TRBJ2-1): KAGVTQTPRYLIKTRGQQVTLSCSPISGHRSVSWYQQTPGQGLQFLFEYFSETQRNKGNFPGRFSGRQFSNSRSEMNVSTLELGDSALYLCASSLGAGTSGNEQFFGPGTRLTVL.

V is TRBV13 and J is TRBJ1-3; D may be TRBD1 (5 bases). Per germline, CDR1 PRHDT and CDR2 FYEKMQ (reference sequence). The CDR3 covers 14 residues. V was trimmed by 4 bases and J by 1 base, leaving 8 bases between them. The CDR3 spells CASSSGGSGNTIYF. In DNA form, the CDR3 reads TGTGCCAGCAGCTCCGGGGGTTCTGGAAACACCATATATTTT.